Listed below are T cell receptor beta chains from one sample, sequenced in a study of blood T cell repertoires in COVID-19. Using immunoSEQ multiplex PCR, the repertoire was profiled, and TCRdb retains in-frame clones only, with some absent. The table shows fewer than 120,000 clones, with 88% occurring only once. Sequenced sample: peripheral blood. Source of these receptors: a woman in her forties or fifties with acute or convalescent COVID-19. The CDR3 runs from the conserved cysteine through the conserved F or W. D genes are given only for firm matches. Not all rows give a size; the values are once, few, many and, for expanded clones, a class.

DNA,CDR3,D,length,V,size,J
TGTGCCAGTAGTATTGCTACCATCGAGACTTACGAGCAGTACTTC,CASSIATIETYEQYF,.,15,TRBV19,.,TRBJ2-7
TGTGCCACCAGCAGAGGGACTAGCGTCGATGAGCAGTTCTTC,CATSRGTSVDEQFF,TRBD2,14,TRBV15,.,TRBJ2-1
TGTGCCAGCAGCGAGCGGGAGGGAACGGGTGAGCAGTTCTTC,CASSEREGTGEQFF,TRBD2,14,TRBV2,.,TRBJ2-1
TGCGCCAGCAGCCCGGGACAGGGGCAGGGTCAGCCCCAGCATTTT,CASSPGQGQGQPQHF,TRBD1,15,TRBV5-1,.,TRBJ1-5
TGTGCCAGCAGCCAAGACCCGATTGTCGGGAATGAAAAACTGTTTTTT,CASSQDPIVGNEKLFF,.,16,TRBV3-1/TRBV3-2,.,TRBJ1-4
TGTGCCTGGGAGGGGTCCGGGGAGCTGTTTTTT,CAWEGSGELFF,.,11,TRBV30,.,TRBJ2-2
TGTGCCAGCAGTGGTGCTAGCGGGAGCCGCTACAATGAGCAGTTCTTC,CASSGASGSRYNEQFF,TRBD2,16,TRBV25-1,.,TRBJ2-1
TGTGCCAGCAGCTTGGAAGGGGGTTTTGGGTCACCCCTCCACTTT,CASSLEGGFGSPLHF,.,15,TRBV5-4,.,TRBJ1-6
TGTGCCAGCAGCTTGGCCAGAGAGACCCAGTACTTC,CASSLARETQYF,.,12,TRBV11-2,.,TRBJ2-5
TGTGCCAGCTCACTACTTGTTAATGAAAAACTGTTTTTT,CASSLLVNEKLFF,.,13,TRBV18,.,TRBJ1-4
TGTGCCAGCAGTCAAGTTGGGGCCCCCTACGAGCAGTACTTC,CASSQVGAPYEQYF,.,14,TRBV28,.,TRBJ2-7
TGTGCCAGTAGTATTAACCAACAGGGACATCAGCCCCAGCATTTT,CASSINQQGHQPQHF,.,15,TRBV19,once,TRBJ1-5
TGTGCCAGCAGCTTAGCGGGGGCGCAAGAGACCCAGTACTTC,CASSLAGAQETQYF,.,14,TRBV7-2,.,TRBJ2-5
TGTGCCAGCAGCCCCCTCCGGGACAGGGCACACCAGCCCCAGCATTTT,CASSPLRDRAHQPQHF,TRBD1,16,TRBV28,.,TRBJ1-5
TGTGCCAGCAGCGCCGACCTAGCGCCACGGGAGACCCAGTACTTC,CASSADLAPRETQYF,.,15,TRBV9,.,TRBJ2-5
TGTGCCAGCAGCTTAGGTAGCGGGAGCCACGAGCAGTACTTC,CASSLGSGSHEQYF,TRBD2,14,TRBV11-2,.,TRBJ2-7
TGTGCCAGCAGCTTGATTAAGGGACACTGGGGACTAGCGGAATCCTGGCAGTACTTC,CASSLIKGHWGLAESWQYF,TRBD2,19,TRBV7-8,.,TRBJ2-7
TGCGCCAGCAGCTTGGGACAGCCTACTAACTATGGCTACACCTTC,CASSLGQPTNYGYTF,.,15,TRBV5-1,few,TRBJ1-2
TGCGCCAGCAGCTTGGCCAGCTCAGGGCCGGAGTTCTTC,CASSLASSGPEFF,.,13,TRBV5-1,once,TRBJ2-1
TGTGCCAGCAGCTCCTCCCGGGAGACCCAGTACTTC,CASSSSRETQYF,.,12,TRBV7-9,.,TRBJ2-5
TGTGCCAGCAGTGAATTAGCGGGAGGTGTCTCCTACAATGAGCAGTTCTTC,CASSELAGGVSYNEQFF,TRBD2,17,TRBV6-1,.,TRBJ2-1
TGTGCCACCTCGCGCCCCGGAGGGGCTGGAAACACCATATATTTT,CATSRPGGAGNTIYF,.,15,TRBV28,few,TRBJ1-3
TGTGCCAGCAGTTCAGACAGGGCGGCCCTCTATGGCTACACCTTC,CASSSDRAALYGYTF,TRBD1,15,TRBV2,many,TRBJ1-2
TGTGCCAGCAGCCCGTTAGGGACTAGCGTTAACACCGGGGAGCTGTTTTTT,CASSPLGTSVNTGELFF,TRBD2,17,TRBV7-9,.,TRBJ2-2
TGTGCCAGCAGCCCCCGGACCCTAGCGGGCCCCACAGATACGCAGTATTTT,CASSPRTLAGPTDTQYF,TRBD2,17,TRBV7-2,.,TRBJ2-3
TGCAGCGCTCTCACTAGCGGGAGGCCAAGCTCCTACAATGAGCAGTTCTTC,CSALTSGRPSSYNEQFF,TRBD2,17,TRBV29-1,.,TRBJ2-1
TGTGCCAGCAGTTTCAGGGTTAATTCACCCCTCCACTTT,CASSFRVNSPLHF,.,13,TRBV12-3/TRBV12-4,.,TRBJ1-6
TGTGCCAGCAGTTACGAGAGGGTCCAAGAGACCCAGTACTTC,CASSYERVQETQYF,.,14,TRBV28,.,TRBJ2-5
TGCGCCAGCAGCCAAGAGTTCCGGGTAAATAACTATGGCTACACCTTC,CASSQEFRVNNYGYTF,.,16,TRBV4-1,.,TRBJ1-2
TGTGCCAGCAGCTCACAAGCGGAAAGCACAGATACGCAGTATTTT,CASSSQAESTDTQYF,.,15,TRBV11-1,.,TRBJ2-3
TGTGCCAGCTCACCAACCCTAGCGGGAAGGGAAGATGAGCAGTTCTTC,CASSPTLAGREDEQFF,TRBD2,16,TRBV18,.,TRBJ2-1
TGTGCCAGCAGCTTACGAGATACGCAGTATTTT,CASSLRDTQYF,.,11,TRBV13,.,TRBJ2-3
TGTGCCACCAGTGATCCGACCGGGGGTAGCAATCAGCCCCAGCATTTT,CATSDPTGGSNQPQHF,.,16,TRBV24-1,.,TRBJ1-5
TGTGCCAGCAGCTTATCGGGGATGACCCAGTACTTC,CASSLSGMTQYF,.,12,TRBV11-2,few,TRBJ2-5
TGTGCCAGCAGCCAAATGTTTCCGGGACTTCGGGACAATGAGCAGTTCTTC,CASSQMFPGLRDNEQFF,.,17,TRBV14,once,TRBJ2-1
TGTGCCATCACCCTCACCGGACTAGCGGGTTCCTACAATGAGCAGTTCTTC,CAITLTGLAGSYNEQFF,TRBD2,17,TRBV10-3,.,TRBJ2-1
TGTGCCAGCAGTGACCCCAACAGGGGTGCAGATACGCAGTATTTT,CASSDPNRGADTQYF,TRBD1,15,TRBV6-1,.,TRBJ2-3
TGTGCCAGCAGCCAAGGACTAGCGGAAAGCACAGATACGCAGTATTTT,CASSQGLAESTDTQYF,TRBD2,16,TRBV3-1/TRBV3-2,.,TRBJ2-3
TGTGCCACCTACACGGGGAGTTATAATTCACCCCTCCACTTT,CATYTGSYNSPLHF,.,14,TRBV10-3,once,TRBJ1-6
TGTGCCAGCAGCCAAGATCCCGCGGGAGGCCTCATAAGTGCCTACAATGAGCAGTTCTTC,CASSQDPAGGLISAYNEQFF,TRBD2,20,TRBV3-1/TRBV3-2,.,TRBJ2-1
TGTGCCAGCAGCACGAGCCCCTGGAGGGTAGATAACTATGGCTACACCTTC,CASSTSPWRVDNYGYTF,.,17,TRBV7-9,many,TRBJ1-2
TGTGCCAGCAGCAACCAGCAGGGGGCATTGGGCGAGCAGTACTTC,CASSNQQGALGEQYF,TRBD1,15,TRBV5-4,few,TRBJ2-7